This record looks at one T cell receptor (beta chain) sequence and its context. This sample is drawn from a study of shared clonotypes between healthy human individuals. Positively selected for CCR7, the CD45RO-negative cells used as naive CD8 cells excluded terminally differentiated effector memory CD45RA+ cells. The table came from immunoSEQ multiplex PCR; TCRdb's copy has only in-frame clones and leaves some out. This sample has hundreds of thousands of clones; 96% occur once, and the top ten carry about 0.25%. The CDR3 runs to 14 residues. Germline V gene lookup returns CDR1 MNHEY and CDR2 SMNVEV (reference sequence). J lost 12 bases, V lost 2 bases, and 10 bases had no gene match.

This receptor was taken from a man aged 30 to 39 in good health. The sample comprised naive CD8+ T cells sorted from blood. The chain couples TRBV27 to TRBJ2-1; 7 positions agree with TRBD1. CDR3 nucleotides: TGTGCCAGCAGTTTAGGGACAGACCCTCATGGGCAGTTCTTC. Translated: CASSLGTDPHGQFF.